One TCR beta chain is described in this entry. The sample comes from a study of blood T cell repertoires in COVID-19. Turning to the study itself: The study drew acute and convalescent COVID-19 samples from the United States, Italy and Spain. In each case, the material was cDNA or gDNA derived from T cells, B-cell-depleted T cells, or PBMCs.

CDR3 length equals 14 residues. Trimming stripped 5 bases from V and 5 bases from J, with 14 bases between. From germline, CDR1 is WNHNN and CDR2 SYGVQD (reference sequence). Per the original methods: Estimation of nucleated cell counts relied on the amplification of reference gene primers. The table came from immunoSEQ multiplex PCR; TCRdb's copy has only in-frame clones and leaves some out. V, J and clone size derive from that table, while D and trimming were established from the DNA sequence. The profile shows under 250,000 clones, around 87% of them singletons. Sequencing was done on a sample of peripheral blood. The source is a woman aged 65 to 85 with active or convalescent COVID-19. This rearrangement joins TRBV10-1 to TRBJ2-3, with D unclear. The CDR3 DNA reads TGCGCCAGCAGTAACTCCTTACGAGGAGATACGCAGTATTTT. It specifies CASSNSLRGDTQYF.